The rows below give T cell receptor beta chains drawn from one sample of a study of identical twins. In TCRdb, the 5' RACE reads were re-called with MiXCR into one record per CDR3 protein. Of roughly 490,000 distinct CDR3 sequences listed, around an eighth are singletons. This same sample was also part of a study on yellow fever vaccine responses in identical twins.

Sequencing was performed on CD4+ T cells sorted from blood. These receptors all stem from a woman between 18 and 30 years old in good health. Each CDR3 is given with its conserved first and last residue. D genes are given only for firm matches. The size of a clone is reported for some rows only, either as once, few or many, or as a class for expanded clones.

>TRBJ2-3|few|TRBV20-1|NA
TGCAGTGCCCCCTACCCTAGCACAGATACGCAGTATTTT
CSAPYPSTDTQYF
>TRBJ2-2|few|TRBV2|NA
TGTGCCAGCAGTCGAGAGGGGGGTTTCACCGGGGAGCTGTTTTTT
CASSREGGFTGELFF
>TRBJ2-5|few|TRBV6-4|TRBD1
TGTGCCAGCAGTGACTGGACAGGGGGAGTTGGGGAGACCCAGTACTTC
CASSDWTGGVGETQYF
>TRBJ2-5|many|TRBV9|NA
TGTGCCAGCAGCGTAGGCAATGTAGGACAGCCGCAAGAGACCCAGTACTTC
CASSVGNVGQPQETQYF
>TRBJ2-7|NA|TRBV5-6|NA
TGTGCCAGCAGCTCCACCGGGACACCCCCCTACGAGCAGTACTTC
CASSSTGTPPYEQYF
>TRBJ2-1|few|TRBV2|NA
TGTGCCAGCAGTGAGTTAGGGGGGGGCGCCTACAATGAGCAGTTCTTC
CASSELGGGAYNEQFF
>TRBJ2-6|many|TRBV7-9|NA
TGTGCCAGCAGTTTAACTGGGGCCAACGTCCTGACTTTC
CASSLTGANVLTF
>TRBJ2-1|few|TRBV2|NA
TGTGCCAGTGCCCGGGACCTCCAAGATCAGCAGTTCTTC
CASARDLQDQQFF
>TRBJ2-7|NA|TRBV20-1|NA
TGCAGTGCTAGAGCCAACGGGGATTTGGGCGAGCAGTACTTC
CSARANGDLGEQYF
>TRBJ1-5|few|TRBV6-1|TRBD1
TGTGCCAGCACAGGGGGCGGCAATCAGCCCCAGCATTTT
CASTGGGNQPQHF
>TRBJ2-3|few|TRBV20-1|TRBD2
TGCAGTGCTAGCCTCCCCCCCACCCTCATCGGGGGGGCCGCAGATACGCAGTATTTT
CSASLPPTLIGGAADTQYF
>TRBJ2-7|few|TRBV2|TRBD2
TGTGCCAGCAGTGAAGCCCGGTCTAGCGGCTACGAGCAGTACTTC
CASSEARSSGYEQYF
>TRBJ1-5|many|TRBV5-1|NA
TGCGCCAGCAGCTCAGGGGAGGTGGGCAATCAGCCCCAGCATTTT
CASSSGEVGNQPQHF
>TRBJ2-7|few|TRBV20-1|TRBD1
TGCAGTGCACAGACAGGGGGCTACGAGCAGTACTTC
CSAQTGGYEQYF
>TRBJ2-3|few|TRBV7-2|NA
TGTGCCAGCAGCTTGGAGGTTAGGGGGGGTAGCACAGATACGCAGTATTTT
CASSLEVRGGSTDTQYF
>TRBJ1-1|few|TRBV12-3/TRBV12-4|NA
TGTGCCAGCAGTCGCACTTGGGTTATGAACACTGAAGCTTTCTTT
CASSRTWVMNTEAFF
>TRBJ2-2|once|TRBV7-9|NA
TGTGCCAGCAGCTTACGGGGAGACGGGGAGCTGTTTTTT
CASSLRGDGELFF
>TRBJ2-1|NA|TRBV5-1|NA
TGCGCCAGCAGTTTGGTGACCACCTACAATGAGCAGTTCTTC
CASSLVTTYNEQFF
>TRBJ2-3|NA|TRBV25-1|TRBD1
TGTGCCAGCACACAGGGGGCGGCGGATACGCAGTATTTT
CASTQGAADTQYF
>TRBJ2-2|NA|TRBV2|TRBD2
TGTGCCACCCGTCCGATATTACTAGCGGGGGCCCCGAACACCGGGGAGCTGTTTTTT
CATRPILLAGAPNTGELFF
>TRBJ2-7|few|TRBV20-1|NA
TGCAGTGCGCCGTCACATGCGGGCCAGGGTGACGAGCAGTACTTC
CSAPSHAGQGDEQYF
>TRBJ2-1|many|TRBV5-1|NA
TGCGCCAGCAGCGATTACAATGAGCAGTTCTTC
CASSDYNEQFF
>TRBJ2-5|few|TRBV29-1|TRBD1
TGCAGCGTCGCCCCGGGACAGAAGGTTACAGAGACCCAGTACTTC
CSVAPGQKVTETQYF
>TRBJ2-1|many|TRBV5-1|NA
TGTGCCAGCAGCTTAGGGACAAACAATGAGCAGTTCTTC
CASSLGTNNEQFF
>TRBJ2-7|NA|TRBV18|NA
TGTGCCAGCTCACCATTACGAAGGGGGAACTACGAGCAGTACTTC
CASSPLRRGNYEQYF
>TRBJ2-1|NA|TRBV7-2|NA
TGTGCCAGCAGCTGGGGCGCCGAGAGCTCCTACAATGAGCAGTTCTTC
CASSWGAESSYNEQFF
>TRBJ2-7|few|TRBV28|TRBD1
TGTGCCAGCAACCCCGACAGGGTTCAGGGGACCAACCCTATCTGGGGCGAGCAGTACTTC
CASNPDRVQGTNPIWGEQYF
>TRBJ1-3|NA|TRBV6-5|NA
TGTGCCAGCAGCCCCGGGGGGGTCACCATATATTTT
CASSPGGVTIYF
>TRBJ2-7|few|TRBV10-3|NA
TGTGCCATCAGTGACCAACAGGGAGGAAACGAGCAGTACTTC
CAISDQQGGNEQYF
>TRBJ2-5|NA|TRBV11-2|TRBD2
TGTGCCAGCAGCTCAAAACTAGCGGGAGGGCCAATTGGAGAGACCCAGTACTTC
CASSSKLAGGPIGETQYF
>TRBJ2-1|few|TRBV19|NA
TGTGCCAGTAGTATACACAATGAGCAGTTCTTC
CASSIHNEQFF
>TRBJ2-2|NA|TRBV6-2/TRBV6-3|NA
TGTGCCAGCTCCCCCCCTAAAGGACAGTTGGGCACCGGGGAGCTGTTTTTT
CASSPPKGQLGTGELFF
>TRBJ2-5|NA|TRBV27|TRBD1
TGTGCCAGCAGACCTTGGACAGGAGAGACCCAGTACTTC
CASRPWTGETQYF
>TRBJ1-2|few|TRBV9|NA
TGTGCCAGCAGCGTTGAAGGAGTTGGTGGCTACACCTTC
CASSVEGVGGYTF
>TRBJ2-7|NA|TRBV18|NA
TGTGCCAGCTCACCATCGGACGTTAGGCAGTACTTC
CASSPSDVRQYF
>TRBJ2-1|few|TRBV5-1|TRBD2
TGCGCCAGCAGCTTGACGGGACTACCTTACAATGAGCAGTTCTTC
CASSLTGLPYNEQFF
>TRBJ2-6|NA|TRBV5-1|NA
TGCGCCAGCAGCTTGGGATCTTCCGAGCCAGGGGGGTGGAGTTCTGGGGCCAACGTCCTGACTTTC
CASSLGSSEPGGWSSGANVLTF
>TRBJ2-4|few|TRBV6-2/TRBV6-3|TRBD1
TGTGCCAGCAGTCCAGACAGGGGCATCGTTCAGTACTTC
CASSPDRGIVQYF
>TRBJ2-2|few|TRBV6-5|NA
TGTGCCAGCAGTTACCTGGGTATCGGGGAGCTGTTTTTT
CASSYLGIGELFF
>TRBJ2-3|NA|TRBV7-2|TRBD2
TGTGCCAGCGTGAGGAGGCGGGGGGCCCCAGATACGCAGTATTTT
CASVRRRGAPDTQYF
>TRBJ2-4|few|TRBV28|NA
TGTGCCAGCAGCCCGTTTCGACAGATGAACATTCAGTACTTC
CASSPFRQMNIQYF
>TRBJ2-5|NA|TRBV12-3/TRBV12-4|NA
TGTGCCAGCAGTTCCCGCAAAGACAGTCAAGAGACCCAGTACTTC
CASSSRKDSQETQYF
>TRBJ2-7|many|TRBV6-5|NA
TGTGCCAGCAGTTACTCGACAGGCCCCCTCTACGAGCAGTACTTC
CASSYSTGPLYEQYF
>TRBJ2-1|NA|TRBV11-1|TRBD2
TGTGCCAGCAGCCCAACCTTTAGCGGGAGGTGGAATGAGCAGTTCTTC
CASSPTFSGRWNEQFF
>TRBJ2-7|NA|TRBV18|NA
TGTGCCAGCTCACCACGGCGAGGGCTCAGTTCCTACGAGCAGTACTTC
CASSPRRGLSSYEQYF
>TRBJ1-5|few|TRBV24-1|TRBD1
TGTGCCACCAGTGAGACAGGGGGTCAGCCCCAGCATTTT
CATSETGGQPQHF
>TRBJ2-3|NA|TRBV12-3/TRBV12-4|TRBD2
TGTGCCAGCAGGACCACTAGCGGCCTCGGTACGCAGTATTTT
CASRTTSGLGTQYF
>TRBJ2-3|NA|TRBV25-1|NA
TGTGCCAGCAGTGTTGGCGGCTCTAGCACAGATACGCAGTATTTT
CASSVGGSSTDTQYF
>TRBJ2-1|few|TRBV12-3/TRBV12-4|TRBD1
TGTGCCAGCAGTAGACCACCTACTCGGACAGGGAAAAGCTCCTACAATGAGCAGTTCTTC
CASSRPPTRTGKSSYNEQFF
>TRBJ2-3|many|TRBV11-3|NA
TGTGCCAGCAGCTCAATAGCGGATAGCACAGATACGCAGTATTTT
CASSSIADSTDTQYF
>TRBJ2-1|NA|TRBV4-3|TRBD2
TGCGCCAGCAGCCAAAATTCGCGGGAGGGTTACAATGAGCAGTTCTTC
CASSQNSREGYNEQFF
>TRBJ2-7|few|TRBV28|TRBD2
TGTGCCAGCAGTTCGGAGAGCGGGAGAGTCTACGAGCAGTACTTC
CASSSESGRVYEQYF